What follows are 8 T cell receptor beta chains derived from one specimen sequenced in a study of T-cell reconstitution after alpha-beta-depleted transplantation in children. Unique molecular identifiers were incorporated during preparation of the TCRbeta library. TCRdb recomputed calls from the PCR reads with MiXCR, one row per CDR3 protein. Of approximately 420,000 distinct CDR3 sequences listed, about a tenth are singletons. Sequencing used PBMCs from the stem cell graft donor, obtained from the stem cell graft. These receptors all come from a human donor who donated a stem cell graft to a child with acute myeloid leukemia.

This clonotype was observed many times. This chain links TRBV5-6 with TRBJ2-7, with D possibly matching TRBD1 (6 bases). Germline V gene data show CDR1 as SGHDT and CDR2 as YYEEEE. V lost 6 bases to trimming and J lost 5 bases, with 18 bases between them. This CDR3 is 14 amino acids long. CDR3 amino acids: CASIGPGAIHEQYV. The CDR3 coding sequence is TGTGCCAGCATCGGGCCAGGGGCTATCCACGAGCAGTACGTC.

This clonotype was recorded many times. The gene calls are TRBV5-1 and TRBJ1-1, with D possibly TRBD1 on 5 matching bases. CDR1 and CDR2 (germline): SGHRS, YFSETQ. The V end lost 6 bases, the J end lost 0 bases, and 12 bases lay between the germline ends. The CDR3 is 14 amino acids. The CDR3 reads CASTPTDLNTEAFF. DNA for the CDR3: TGCGCCAGCACCCCGACAGATCTGAACACTGAAGCTTTCTTT.

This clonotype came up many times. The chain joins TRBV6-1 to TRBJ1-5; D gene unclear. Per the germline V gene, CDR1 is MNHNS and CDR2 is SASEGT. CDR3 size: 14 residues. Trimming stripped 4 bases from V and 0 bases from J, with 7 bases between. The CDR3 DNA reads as TGTGCCAGCAGTGGGTCGTATAGCAATCAGCCCCAGCATTTT. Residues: CASSGSYSNQPQHF.

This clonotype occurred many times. CDR3 DNA: TGTGCCAGCAGCTTATCGGGGGACACAGATACGCAGTATTTT. Amino acids: CASSLSGDTDTQYF. The chain combines TRBV7-2 with TRBJ2-3; weak D call: TRBD2 (6 bases). The CDR3 has 14 amino acids. Germline CDR1 is SGHTA and CDR2 is FQGNSA. V lost 2 bases and J lost 2, with 8 bases in between.

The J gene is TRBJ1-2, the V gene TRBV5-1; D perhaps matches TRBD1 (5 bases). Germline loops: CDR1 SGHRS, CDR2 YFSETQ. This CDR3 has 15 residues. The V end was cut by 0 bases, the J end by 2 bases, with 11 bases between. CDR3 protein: CASSLAIDRNYGYTF. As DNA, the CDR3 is TGCGCCAGCAGCTTGGCCATCGACAGAAACTATGGCTACACCTTC. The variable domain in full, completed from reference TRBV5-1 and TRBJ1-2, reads KAGVTQTPRYLIKTRGQQVTLSCSPISGHRSVSWYQQTPGQGLQFLFEYFSETQRNKGNFPGRFSGRQFSNSRSEMNVSTLELGDSALYLCASSLAIDRNYGYTFGSGTRLTVV.

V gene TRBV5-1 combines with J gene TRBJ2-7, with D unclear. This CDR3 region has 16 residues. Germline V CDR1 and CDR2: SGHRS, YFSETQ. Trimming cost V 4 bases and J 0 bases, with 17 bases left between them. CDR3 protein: CASSQPLSSASYEQYF. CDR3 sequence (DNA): TGCGCCAGCAGCCAGCCCCTATCGAGCGCCTCCTACGAGCAGTACTTC.

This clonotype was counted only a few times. Here the CDR3 DNA reads TGTGCCAGCAAAAGACAGGGGATAGTAACTGAAGCTTTCTTT. It encodes CASKRQGIVTEAFF. The chain uses TRBV27 and TRBJ1-1; 8 nucleotides match TRBD1. The trim removed 7 bases at V and 5 bases at J, leaving 9 bases unmatched. CDR3 length: 14 residues. The germline V gene has CDR1 MNHEY and CDR2 SMNVEV (reference sequence).

DNA of the CDR3: TGCAGTGCTGAGTATAGCGGGGGCTCCTACAATGAGCAGTTCTTC. Protein: CSAEYSGGSYNEQFF. The J gene is TRBJ2-1, the V gene TRBV20-1, with 9 bases identical to TRBD2. V shed 5 bases and J 0 bases; nucleotides not matched to a gene: 5. Germline V lookup: CDR1 DFQATT, CDR2 SNEGSKA (reference sequence). The CDR3 length is 15 residues.